This TCR beta chain appears in the sequencing data of a study of identical twins. The study, taken as a whole, reports: When twins shared out-of-frame alpha sequences, those sequences had excess low generation probability.

TCRdb reprocessed the 5' RACE reads via MiXCR and lists one record per CDR3 protein. The table records about 690,000 distinct CDR3 sequences, 21% of them present only once. The V end was cut by 1 base, the J end by 8 bases, with 11 bases between. The CDR3 totals 13 residues. The sample holds a few counts of this clonotype. What it recognizes is unknown. These data were also filed under a second study, of T cells expressing NK-cell markers. Turning to that study: Out of eight donors sequenced, seven tested HCMV-seropositive and the remaining one seronegative. CD8+ T cells in over 5 donors included dominant NKG2C+ clonotypes at roughly 1.0-7.0%.

The TCR originated in a young woman in good health. Source material: PBMCs. The chain employs TRBV12-3 or TRBV12-4 and TRBJ1-2; no clear D gene. CDR3 sequence: CASSLVSGNGYTF. Here the CDR3 DNA reads TGTGCCAGCAGTTTAGTATCGGGAAACGGCTACACCTTC.